This T cell receptor (beta chain) came from a study of blood T cells in healthy people across ages. Broader study findings: Per million T cells, TCR beta diversity dropped roughly linearly as age increased.

A second 7 to 11 cycle PCR used barcoded and J-beta primers. TCRdb redid the calling of the 5' RACE reads with MiXCR, one entry per CDR3 protein. The sample consists of 1.2 million to 1.5 million distinct CDR3 sequences, 42% of them appearing once. Germline V gene sequence: CDR1 SGHNT, CDR2 YYREEE (reference sequence). V shed 4 bases and J shed 4 bases, with 15 bases lying between them. The CDR3 spans 14 residues. In regard to this clonotype: Antigen specificity is unknown.

This chain links TRBV5-4 with TRBJ2-7; D call uncertain. Sample: blood. This TCR was recovered from a woman under 30 in good health. For the CDR3, the DNA is TGTGCCAGCAGCGTGGTTAACCGCCAATACGAGCAGTACTTC. It codes for CASSVVNRQYEQYF.